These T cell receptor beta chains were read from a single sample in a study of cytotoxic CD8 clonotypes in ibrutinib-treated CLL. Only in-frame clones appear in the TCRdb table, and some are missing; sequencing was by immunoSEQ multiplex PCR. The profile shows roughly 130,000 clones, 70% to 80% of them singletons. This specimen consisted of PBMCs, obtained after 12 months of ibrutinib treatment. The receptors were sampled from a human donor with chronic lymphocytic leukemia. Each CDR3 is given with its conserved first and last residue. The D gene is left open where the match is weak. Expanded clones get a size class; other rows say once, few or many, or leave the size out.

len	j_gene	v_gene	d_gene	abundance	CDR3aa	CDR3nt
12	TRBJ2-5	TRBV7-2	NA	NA	CASSLDVETQYF	TGTGCCAGCAGCTTGGATGTAGAGACCCAGTACTTC
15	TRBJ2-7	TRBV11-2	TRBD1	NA	CASSLLQGASYEQYF	TGTGCCAGCAGCTTATTACAGGGGGCTTCCTACGAGCAGTACTTC
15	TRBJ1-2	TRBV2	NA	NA	CATTDRDQRGLGYTF	TGTGCCACCACAGACCGCGACCAAAGGGGATTGGGCTACACCTTC
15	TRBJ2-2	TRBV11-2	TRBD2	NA	CASSLGGTSTGELFF	TGTGCCAGCAGCTTAGGTGGGACTAGCACCGGGGAGCTGTTTTTT
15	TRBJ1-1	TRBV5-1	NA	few	CASSLEGGRANEAFF	TGCGCCAGCAGCTTGGAGGGTGGCAGGGCCAATGAAGCTTTCTTT
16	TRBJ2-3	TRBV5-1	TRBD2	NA	CASSAGTIPSTDTQYF	TGCGCCAGCAGCGCTGGGACTATCCCTAGCACAGATACGCAGTATTTT
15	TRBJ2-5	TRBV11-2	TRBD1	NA	CASSLGTGPQETQYF	TGTGCCAGCAGCTTAGGGACAGGCCCCCAAGAGACCCAGTACTTC
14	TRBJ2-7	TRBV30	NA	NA	CAWSVRGLSYEQYF	TGTGCCTGGAGTGTACGGGGACTGTCCTACGAGCAGTACTTC
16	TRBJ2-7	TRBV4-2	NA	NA	CASSQDVGVVPYEQYF	TGTGCCAGCAGCCAAGATGTTGGGGTAGTTCCGTACGAGCAGTACTTC
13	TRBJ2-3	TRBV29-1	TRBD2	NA	CSGASGGTDTQYF	TGCAGCGGCGCTAGCGGGGGAACAGATACGCAGTATTTT
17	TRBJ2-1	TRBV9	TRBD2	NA	CASSIRTSGSSYNEQFF	TGTGCCAGCAGCATTAGGACTAGCGGGAGCTCCTACAATGAGCAGTTCTTC
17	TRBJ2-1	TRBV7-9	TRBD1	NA	CASSLGQGTGSYNEQFF	TGTGCCAGCAGCTTGGGACAGGGTACGGGGTCCTACAATGAGCAGTTCTTC
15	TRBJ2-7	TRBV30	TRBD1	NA	CAWSVLGQGFDEQYF	TGTGCCTGGAGTGTATTGGGACAGGGGTTCGACGAGCAGTACTTC
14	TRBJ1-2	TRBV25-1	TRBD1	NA	CASSSNRGNYGYTF	TGTGCCAGCAGTTCGAACAGGGGAAACTATGGCTACACCTTC
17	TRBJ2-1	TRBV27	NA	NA	CASSFELSGRRRNEQFF	TGTGCCAGCAGTTTCGAGTTAAGCGGACGGAGGCGCAATGAGCAGTTCTTC
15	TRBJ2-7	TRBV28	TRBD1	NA	CASRTGGLGPYEQYF	TGTGCCAGCAGAACAGGGGGCCTAGGTCCCTACGAGCAGTACTTC